This T cell receptor (beta chain) was profiled in a study of Graves' ophthalmopathy and Graves' hyperthyroidism. Researchers turned away patients with other autoimmune diseases, uncontrolled infections, pregnancy or lactation. This clonotype has ten or more counts. CDR3 length: 16 residues. Germline V gene sequence: CDR1 SNHLY, CDR2 FYNNEI. J lost 0 bases, V lost 7 bases, and 2 bases had no gene match. Researchers took RNA transcripts and amplified TCR beta CDR3 regions from them. HTBI primers were used in a first-round RT-PCR, which preceded a second-round multiplex PCR. TCRdb fed the multiplex PCR reads into MiXCR, producing one record per CDR3 protein. The table shows about 640,000 distinct CDR3 sequences, with roughly 41% occurring only once.

The receptor comes from an adult man with Graves' ophthalmopathy. The V call is TRBV2, the J call TRBJ1-6; 11 bases are shared with TRBD1. Sequencing was carried out using peripheral blood. CDR3 residues: CASTGQGASYNSPLHF. The CDR3 DNA reads TGTGCCAGCACTGGACAGGGGGCCTCCTATAATTCACCCCTCCACTTT.